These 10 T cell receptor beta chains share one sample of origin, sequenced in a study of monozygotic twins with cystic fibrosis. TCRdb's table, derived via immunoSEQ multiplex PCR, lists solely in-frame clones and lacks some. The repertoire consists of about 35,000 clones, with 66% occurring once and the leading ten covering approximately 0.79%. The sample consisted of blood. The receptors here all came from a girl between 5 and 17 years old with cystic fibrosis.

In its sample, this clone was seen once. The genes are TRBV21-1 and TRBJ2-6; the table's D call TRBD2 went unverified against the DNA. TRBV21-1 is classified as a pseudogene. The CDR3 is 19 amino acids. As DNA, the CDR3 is TGTGCCAGCAGCAAAGGAGGTGAAGGCGATGACTCTGGGGCCAACGTCCTGACTTTC. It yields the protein CASSKGGEGDDSGANVLTF.

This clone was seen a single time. CDR3 protein: CAWSVGLETQYF. The CDR3, as DNA: TGTGCCTGGAGTGTTGGGTTGGAGACCCAGTACTTC. This rearrangement joins TRBV30 to TRBJ2-5, with no clear D. This CDR3 is built from 12 residues. Germline V gene sequence: CDR1 GTSNPN, CDR2 SVGIG (reference sequence). V shed 0 bases and J shed 5 bases, with 7 bases lying between them.

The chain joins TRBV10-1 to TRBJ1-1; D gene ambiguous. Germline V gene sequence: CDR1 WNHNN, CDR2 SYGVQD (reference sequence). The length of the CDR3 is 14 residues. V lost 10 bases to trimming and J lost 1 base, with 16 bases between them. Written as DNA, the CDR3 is TGCGCCACCGCAAAGACGACGGCGAACACTGAAGCTTTCTTT. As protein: CATAKTTANTEAFF.

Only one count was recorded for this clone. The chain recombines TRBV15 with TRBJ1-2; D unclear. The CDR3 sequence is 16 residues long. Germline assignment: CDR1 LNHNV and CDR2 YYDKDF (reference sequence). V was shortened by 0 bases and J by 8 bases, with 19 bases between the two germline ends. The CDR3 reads CATSRDLALRTYGYTF. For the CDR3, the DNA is TGTGCCACCAGCAGAGATTTGGCGTTGAGGACTTACGGCTACACCTTC.

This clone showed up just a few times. The CDR3 DNA sequence: TGCGCCAGCAGCTTGGAAGGGACAGGGAAGACTGAAGCTTTCTTT. Translating gives CASSLEGTGKTEAFF. V gene TRBV5-1 combines with J gene TRBJ1-1, with 9 bases that match TRBD1. The junction had 5 bases not matched to a gene; V was cut back by 0 bases and J by 5 bases. The length of the CDR3 is 15 residues. Germline CDR1 and CDR2: SGHRS and YFSETQ.

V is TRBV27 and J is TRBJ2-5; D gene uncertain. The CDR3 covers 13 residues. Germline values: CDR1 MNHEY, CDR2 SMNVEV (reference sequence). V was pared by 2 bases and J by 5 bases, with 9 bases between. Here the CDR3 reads CASSLMGSETQYF. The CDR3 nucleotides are TGTGCCAGCAGTTTAATGGGCAGCGAGACCCAGTACTTC.

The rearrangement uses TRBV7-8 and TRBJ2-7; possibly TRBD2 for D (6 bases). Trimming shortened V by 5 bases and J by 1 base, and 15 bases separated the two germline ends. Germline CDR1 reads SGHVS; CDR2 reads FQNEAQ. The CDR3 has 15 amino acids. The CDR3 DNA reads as TGTGCCAGCAGCGTCCGGGACTCACTATCCTACGAGCAGTACTTC. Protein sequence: CASSVRDSLSYEQYF.

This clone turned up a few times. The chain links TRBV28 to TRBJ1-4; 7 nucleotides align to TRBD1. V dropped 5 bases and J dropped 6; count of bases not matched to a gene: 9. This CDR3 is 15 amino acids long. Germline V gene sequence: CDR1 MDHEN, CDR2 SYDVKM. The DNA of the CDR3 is TGTGCCAGCAGTCTGTCTGACAGGGACTATGAAAAACTGTTTTTT. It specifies CASSLSDRDYEKLFF. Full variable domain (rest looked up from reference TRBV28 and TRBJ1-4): DVKVTQSSRYLVKRTGEKVFLECVQDMDHENMFWYRQDPGLGLRLIYFSYDVKMKEKGDIPEGYSVSREKKERFSLILESASTNQTSMYLCASSLSDRDYEKLFFGSGTQLSVL.

CDR3 sequence (DNA): TGCGCCAGCAGCCAAGATTTCTGGGACCGCTCCTACAATGAGCAGTTCTTC. It specifies CASSQDFWDRSYNEQFF. V and J are TRBV4-3 and TRBJ2-1; D possibly uses TRBD1 or TRBD2 (5 bases each). The CDR3 runs to 17 residues. Germline V gene sequence: CDR1 LGHNA, CDR2 YSLEER. The germline V and J ends were trimmed by 0 bases and 0 bases, with 12 bases remaining between them.

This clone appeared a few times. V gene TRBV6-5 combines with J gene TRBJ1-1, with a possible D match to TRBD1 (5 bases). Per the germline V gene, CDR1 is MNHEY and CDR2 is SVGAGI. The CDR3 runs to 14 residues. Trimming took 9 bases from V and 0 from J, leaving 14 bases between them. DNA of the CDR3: TGTGCCAGTATCTCGTCGGACATGAACACTGAAGCTTTCTTT. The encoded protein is CASISSDMNTEAFF.